Below are 32 T cell receptor beta chains sequenced from a single sample in a study of beta chain features in type 1 diabetes. Investigators reverse transcribed all isolated RNA, so they sequenced expressed TCRB transcripts. This table comes from immunoSEQ multiplex PCR, and its TCRdb copy is limited to in-frame clones, with some not included. There are about 220,000 clones in the sample; approximately 10% occur only once, and over 1% lies in the top ten. The specimen sequenced was central memory CD4+ T cells from blood. All receptors come from a man between 18 and 29 years old in good health.

A few counts support this clone. The J gene is TRBJ2-1, the V gene TRBV4-2; the D gene is possibly TRBD1 (6 bases). The CDR3 has 17 amino acids. V lost 1 base and J 2 bases, leaving 15 bases between the germline ends. Germline CDR1 LGHNA, CDR2 YNFKEQ. The CDR3 is CASSQVSPQGTYNEQFF. In DNA form, the CDR3 reads TGTGCCAGCAGCCAAGTTTCCCCCCAGGGGACCTACAATGAGCAGTTCTTC.

In this sample, this clone turned up a few times. The chain is built from TRBV19 and TRBJ2-5; D is possibly TRBD2 (6 bases). Per the germline V gene, CDR1 is LNHDA and CDR2 is SQIVND (reference sequence). Trimming removed 5 bases at V and 2 bases at J, with 9 bases between. The CDR3 contains 13 residues. This chain's CDR3 is CASSGTPQETQYF. The CDR3, as DNA: TGTGCCAGTAGTGGGACTCCTCAAGAGACCCAGTACTTC.

V usage is TRBV30 and J usage is TRBJ2-1; D might be TRBD2 (5 bases). Trimming cost V 0 bases and J 9 bases, with 12 bases left between them. Germline V lookup: CDR1 GTSNPN, CDR2 SVGIG (reference sequence). The CDR3 has 13 amino acids. The CDR3 DNA reads TGTGCCTGGAGTGTACGAGGGAACCGTGAGCAGTTCTTC. Residues: CAWSVRGNREQFF.

This clone showed up many times. The chain links TRBV29-1 to TRBJ1-4; no reliable D call. The germline V gene has CDR1 SQVTM and CDR2 ANQGSEA. V dropped 5 bases and J dropped 3 bases, with 19 bases sitting between them. This CDR3 region has 16 residues. The CDR3 protein is CSVSDTALDANEKLFF. DNA for the CDR3: TGCAGCGTTTCTGACACGGCCCTGGATGCTAATGAAAAACTGTTTTTT.

This clone was detected a few times. The chain's CDR3 is CASSFLLAGGSYEQYF. CDR3 coding DNA: TGTGCCAGCAGCTTCCTTCTCGCAGGGGGTTCCTACGAGCAGTACTTC. V usage is TRBV11-2 and J usage is TRBJ2-7; 7 nucleotides agree with TRBD1. The germline CDR1 and CDR2 sequences are SGHAT and FQNNGV. The ends lost 3 bases at V and 1 base at J; junction bases unmatched: 9. CDR3 length: 16 amino acids.

This clone turned up a few times. The chain uses TRBV11-2 and TRBJ2-1; the D is unclear. In germline, CDR1 is SGHAT, CDR2 FQNNGV. V lost 5 bases to trimming and J lost 6 bases, with 11 bases between them. The CDR3 runs 13 residues. This CDR3 reads CASSPPVGNEQFF. CDR3 nucleotides: TGTGCCAGCAGCCCACCGGTGGGCAATGAGCAGTTCTTC.

This clone was counted a few times. CDR3: CASTKRGFQRVNTEAFF. CDR3 coding DNA: TGTGCCAGCACTAAACGCGGATTCCAGAGGGTGAACACTGAAGCTTTCTTT. The chain links TRBV5-6 to TRBJ1-1; D remains unclear. V shed 6 bases and J shed 0 bases, with 21 bases lying between them. Germline assignment: CDR1 SGHDT and CDR2 YYEEEE. The CDR3 extends over 17 amino acids. Looking up the rest from reference TRBV5-6 and TRBJ1-1 gives the full variable domain: DAGVTQSPTHLIKTRGQQVTLRCSPKSGHDTVSWYQQALGQGPQFIFQYYEEEERQRGNFPDRFSGHQFPNYSSELNVNALLLGDSALYLCASTKRGFQRVNTEAFFGQGTRLTVV.

V is TRBV30 and J is TRBJ2-1, with D tentatively TRBD2 (5 bases). The germline gives CDR1 GTSNPN, CDR2 SVGIG (reference sequence). This CDR3 has 15 residues. V gave up 4 bases and J gave up 2 bases, with 15 bases separating them. The CDR3 sequence is CAWNSGVFTYNEQFF. The CDR3 nucleotides read TGTGCCTGGAACTCCGGGGTCTTTACCTACAATGAGCAGTTCTTC.

This clone occurred many times. The rearrangement uses TRBV30 and TRBJ1-1; D may be TRBD1 (6 bases). The CDR3 totals 13 residues. The V gene lost 3 bases and the J gene lost 3 bases, with 11 bases spanning the gap. Germline V gene data show CDR1 as GTSNPN and CDR2 as SVGIG (reference sequence). This chain's CDR3 is CAWSHNRDTEAFF. CDR3 DNA: TGTGCCTGGAGCCATAACAGGGACACTGAAGCTTTCTTT.

This clone was observed a few times. The chain is built from TRBV5-4 and TRBJ2-6; D might be TRBD2 (7 bases). V was cut by 4 bases and J by 2 bases, with 10 bases left in between. Germline loops: CDR1 SGHNT, CDR2 YYREEE (reference sequence). The CDR3 spans 15 residues. The DNA of the CDR3 is TGTGCCAGCAGCCCGGGGGGCCCTGGGGCCAACGTCCTGACTTTC. Amino acids: CASSPGGPGANVLTF.

This clone was recorded a few times. The V call is TRBV29-1, the J call TRBJ2-1; D perhaps matches TRBD2 (6 bases). Trimming removed 5 bases at V and 0 bases at J, with 8 bases between. Germline V gene lookup returns CDR1 SQVTM and CDR2 ANQGSEA. The CDR3 is made up of 13 amino acids. CDR3 in DNA: TGCAGCGTTCGGGAGAGCTCCTACAATGAGCAGTTCTTC. Protein product: CSVRESSYNEQFF.

This clone was observed a handful of times. The chain employs TRBV4-3 and TRBJ1-4; no clear D gene. V dropped 5 bases and J dropped 0 bases, with 10 bases sitting between them. Germline CDR1 and CDR2: LGHNA and YSLEER. The CDR3 is 15 amino acids. The CDR3 loop reads CASSTRGSTNEKLFF. The CDR3, as DNA: TGCGCCAGCAGCACTCGAGGGTCAACTAATGAAAAACTGTTTTTT.

The CDR3 DNA follows: TGTGCCTGGAGTGTATTAGCCGGAGAGGGGAATACGCAGTATTTT. This gives the protein CAWSVLAGEGNTQYF. The rearrangement links TRBV30 to TRBJ2-3, with D possibly being TRBD1 or TRBD2 (5 bases each). Trimming shortened V by 0 bases and J by 7 bases, and 17 bases separated the two germline ends. The germline CDR1 and CDR2 sequences are GTSNPN and SVGIG (reference sequence). The length of the CDR3 is 15 residues.

The chain uses TRBV30 and TRBJ1-4; D gene uncertain. Trimming cost V 0 bases and J 8 bases, with 13 bases left between them. From germline, CDR1 is GTSNPN and CDR2 SVGIG (reference sequence). The CDR3 length is 14 residues. In DNA form, the CDR3 reads TGTGCCTGGAGTGTACTCGGGGTCCAGGAAAAACTGTTTTTT. Amino acids: CAWSVLGVQEKLFF. Full variable domain (rest looked up from reference TRBV30 and TRBJ1-4): SQTIHQWPATLVQPVGSPLSLECTVEGTSNPNLYWYRQAAGRGLQLLFYSVGIGQISSEVPQNLSASRPQDRQFILSSKKLLLSDSGFYLCAWSVLGVQEKLFFGSGTQLSVL.

CDR3 loop: CSVDVQNTEAFF. In DNA, the CDR3 is TGCAGCGTTGACGTGCAGAACACTGAAGCTTTCTTT. V and J are TRBV29-1 and TRBJ1-1; D ambiguous. The germline V and J ends were trimmed by 3 bases and 1 base, with 6 bases remaining between them. Germline assignment: CDR1 SQVTM and CDR2 ANQGSEA. The CDR3 totals 12 residues. The full variable domain, completed using reference TRBV29-1 and TRBJ1-1, is SAVISQKPSRDICQRGTSLTIQCQVDSQVTMMFWYRQQPGQSLTLIATANQGSEATYESGFVIDKFPISRPNLTFSTLTVSNMSPEDSSIYLCSVDVQNTEAFFGQGTRLTVV.

This clone showed up just a few times. The genes are TRBV5-1 and TRBJ2-6, with unresolved D. Germline V CDR1 and CDR2: SGHRS, YFSETQ. V lost 0 bases and J lost 2, with 3 bases in between. The CDR3 is 14 residues long. The CDR3 is CASSLVAGANVLTF. CDR3 coding DNA: TGCGCCAGCAGCTTGGTAGCTGGGGCCAACGTCCTGACTTTC.

This clone was counted only a few times. The chain combines TRBV15 with TRBJ2-7, with D unresolved. Germline-derived CDR1 and CDR2 are LNHNV and YYDKDF (reference sequence). The CDR3 sequence is 14 residues long. V was trimmed by 4 bases and J by 0 bases, leaving 10 bases between them. As DNA, the CDR3 is TGTGCCACCAGCATAGGGCCTAGCTCCTACGAGCAGTACTTC. This codes for CATSIGPSSYEQYF.

The chain employs TRBV5-6 and TRBJ2-3; 12 bases fit TRBD2. The CDR3 contains 16 residues. From germline, CDR1 is SGHDT and CDR2 YYEEEE. Germline trimming cut 1 base from V and 3 bases from J; bases unmatched to any gene: 3. This chain's CDR3 is CASSLFLAGGTDTQYF. DNA for the CDR3: TGTGCCAGCAGCTTGTTCCTAGCGGGAGGGACAGATACGCAGTATTTT.

In its sample, this clone was seen a few times. An end of the junction differs from the germline gene, which may be a read error. This chain connects TRBV7-7 to TRBJ2-1; D perhaps matches TRBD2 (5 bases). This CDR3 comprises 14 residues. Germline CDR1 SSHAT, CDR2 FNYEAQ (reference sequence). The CDR3 protein is CASSLDGTYNEQFF. Here the CDR3 DNA reads TGTGCTAGCAGCTTGGACGGGACCTACAATGAGCAGTTCTTC.

This clone was detected a few times. The sample carries other DNA sequences with the same CDR3. The chain combines TRBV10-3 with TRBJ2-7; TRBD1 might be the D (5 bases). The germline V gene has CDR1 ENHRY and CDR2 SYGVKD. The CDR3 covers 14 residues. V was trimmed by 4 bases and J by 2 bases, leaving 12 bases between them. The CDR3 bases are TGTGCCATCAGTGGGGCAGGGCCTGCCTACGAGCAGTACTTC. Residues: CAISGAGPAYEQYF.

At least ten counts were recorded for this clone. This same CDR3 is encoded by further DNA sequences in the sample. The chain employs TRBV29-1 and TRBJ2-7, with D perhaps TRBD1 (5 bases). Trimming took 5 bases from V and 4 from J, leaving 15 bases between them. This CDR3 spans 13 amino acids. Germline V gene data show CDR1 as SQVTM and CDR2 as ANQGSEA. For the CDR3, the DNA is TGCAGCGTTTCCCAGGGTCCGACGTACGAGCAGTACTTC. It encodes CSVSQGPTYEQYF.

There are many counts of this clone. The chain links TRBV2 to TRBJ2-4; D gene uncertain. Trimming removed 2 bases at V and 0 bases at J, with 11 bases between. Germline values: CDR1 SNHLY, CDR2 FYNNEI. This CDR3 has 16 amino acids. This CDR3 is CASSESRSLAKNIQYF. The CDR3 DNA reads TGTGCCAGCAGTGAAAGTCGATCTCTAGCCAAAAACATTCAGTACTTC. Variable domain in full (rest from reference TRBV2 and TRBJ2-4): EPEVTQTPSHQVTQMGQEVILRCVPISNHLYFYWYRQILGQKVEFLVSFYNNEISEKSEIFDDQFSVERPDGSNFTLKIRSTKLEDSAMYFCASSESRSLAKNIQYFGAGTRLSVL.

This clone was seen a handful of times. The chain joins TRBV5-4 to TRBJ2-7, with TRBD2 matching 11 bases. CDR1 is SGHNT and CDR2 is YYREEE in the germline V gene (reference sequence). CDR3 size: 15 residues. V lost 4 bases to trimming and J lost 0 bases; unmatched junction nucleotides: 3. Written as DNA, the CDR3 is TGTGCCAGCAGCCCGACTAGCGGGGACTCCTACGAGCAGTACTTC. This encodes CASSPTSGDSYEQYF.

The chain recombines TRBV7-9 with TRBJ2-3; D call uncertain. The CDR3 totals 14 residues. Germline CDR1 and CDR2: SEHNR and FQNEAQ (reference sequence). V lost 0 bases, J lost 2 bases, and 6 bases lay in between. Here the CDR3 DNA reads TGTGCCAGCAGCTTAGCAGGGATCACAGATACGCAGTATTTT. As protein: CASSLAGITDTQYF.

This clone was counted a few times. The gene calls are TRBV7-2 and TRBJ1-2; 7 nucleotides match TRBD1. CDR1 and CDR2 from the germline V gene are SGHTA and FQGNSA. The CDR3 loop spans 14 amino acids. V shed 5 bases and J 4 bases; nucleotides not matched to a gene: 7. CDR3 amino acids: CASSARQGSYGYTF. CDR3 in DNA: TGTGCCAGCAGCGCTCGACAGGGAAGCTATGGCTACACCTTC.

This clone showed up just a few times. This rearrangement joins TRBV18 to TRBJ1-1; D ambiguous. This CDR3 region has 12 residues. CDR1 and CDR2 from the germline V gene are KGHSH and LQKENI. Trimming took 0 bases from V and 8 from J, leaving 7 bases between them. CDR3 in amino acids: CASSPPGREAFF. The DNA of the CDR3 is TGTGCCAGCTCACCACCGGGCCGGGAAGCTTTCTTT.

The chain couples TRBV7-7 to TRBJ2-5; D unclear. Germline lookup yields CDR1 SSHAT and CDR2 FNYEAQ (reference sequence). This CDR3 has 13 residues. The V end lost 5 bases, the J end lost 5 bases, and 12 bases lay between the germline ends. The CDR3 DNA sequence: TGTGCCAGCAGCCACAATTATCGGGAGACCCAGTACTTC. This gives the protein CASSHNYRETQYF.

The chain employs TRBV11-2 and TRBJ1-1; D unresolved. CDR1 is SGHAT and CDR2 is FQNNGV in the germline V gene. Trimming stripped 1 base from V and 0 bases from J, with 3 bases between. The CDR3 runs to 13 residues. This CDR3 is CASSLAMNTEAFF. DNA for the CDR3: TGTGCCAGCAGCTTAGCCATGAACACTGAAGCTTTCTTT. Drawing the rest from reference TRBV11-2 and TRBJ1-1, the complete variable domain is EAGVAQSPRYKIIEKRQSVAFWCNPISGHATLYWYQQILGQGPKLLIQFQNNGVVDDSQLPKDRFSAERLKGVDSTLKIQPAKLEDSAVYLCASSLAMNTEAFFGQGTRLTVV.

A few counts support this clone. One base separates it from a far larger clone, so it is likely a read error. The V and J genes are TRBV29-1 and TRBJ2-2; D is possibly TRBD1 (6 bases). V shed 7 bases and J shed 1 base, with 10 bases lying between them. The CDR3 has 13 amino acids. CDR1 SQVTM and CDR2 ANQGSEA come from the germline V gene. The CDR3 DNA reads TGCAGCGCCGTGACAGGGAACACCGGGGAGCTGTTTTTT. As protein: CSAVTGNTGELFF.

The V gene is TRBV9, the J gene TRBJ2-3; TRBD2 matches 7 bases. The CDR3 is 15 amino acids. Germline CDR1 and CDR2: SGDLS and YYNGEE. Trimming removed 4 bases from V and 1 base from J; junction bases left unmatched: 6. CDR3 amino acids: CASSSGLTRTDTQYF. The DNA for the CDR3 is TGTGCCAGCAGCTCGGGACTAACCCGCACAGATACGCAGTATTTT.

V gene TRBV2 combines with J gene TRBJ1-5; D remains ambiguous. The CDR3 is made up of 12 amino acids. V was clipped by 4 bases and J by 0 bases, with 1 base between them. CDR1 is SNHLY and CDR2 is FYNNEI in the germline V gene. In nucleotides, the CDR3 is TGTGCCAGCAGTGTTAGCAATCAGCCCCAGCATTTT. Encoded protein: CASSVSNQPQHF.

This clone was picked up a small number of times. The CDR3 bases are TGTGCCAGCAGCTCCGGACTAGCGGGGTCCTACGAGCAGTACTTC. This sequence encodes CASSSGLAGSYEQYF. The chain recombines TRBV5-4 with TRBJ2-7; 12 bases align to TRBD2. The J segment lost 1 base and the V segment lost 3 bases, leaving 2 bases of the junction unmatched. Germline-derived CDR1 and CDR2 are SGHNT and YYREEE (reference sequence). CDR3 size: 15 residues.